A single sample gave rise to the 27 T cell receptor beta chains below, sequenced in a study of OX40 agonist ivuxolimab in advanced cancers. Libraries came from the immunoSEQ multiplex PCR assay. TCRdb retrieved this table from immuneACCESS and kept in-frame rearrangements only. Not all clones are present; in checked studies, unresolved V genes account for under half, and no reason is known for the remainder. The sample data list about 60,000 clones, and about 89% of these were observed just once. The top ten clones comprise 0.85% to 1.4% of the sample. The specimen was CD4+ or CD8+ T cells sorted from blood, collected in a trial of the OX40 agonist ivuxolimab. These receptors were obtained from an adult with an advanced solid tumor such as melanoma, head and neck, liver or kidney cancer.

The V call is TRBV7-2, the J call TRBJ2-7; 7 bases map to TRBD1. With 2 bases clipped from V and 0 bases from J, the junction kept 4 bases outside the gene matches. This CDR3 comprises 15 residues. Per germline, CDR1 SGHTA and CDR2 FQGNSA. DNA for the CDR3: TGTGCCAGCAGCTTACCGCCAGGGGGCTCCTACGAGCAGTACTTC. Protein sequence: CASSLPPGGSYEQYF. The whole variable domain, filled in from reference TRBV7-2 and TRBJ2-7, reads GAGVSQSPSNKVTEKGKDVELRCDPISGHTALYWYRQSLGQGLEFLIYFQGNSAPDKSGLPSDRFSAERTGGSVSTLTIQRTQQEDSAVYLCASSLPPGGSYEQYFGPGTRLTVT.

The chain uses TRBV19 and TRBJ2-6; D is possibly TRBD1 (10 bases). V was cut by 5 bases and J by 2 bases, with 31 bases left in between. The CDR3 runs 22 residues. CDR1 LNHDA and CDR2 SQIVND come from the germline V gene (reference sequence). Here the CDR3 DNA reads TGTGCCAGTAGTGACAGGGGGCCCTCGCGAGGTAGCGGGAGTACTGGGGCCAACGTCCTGACTTTC. Its protein is CASSDRGPSRGSGSTGANVLTF.

The chain couples TRBV5-1 to TRBJ1-4; possible D gene TRBD1, 6 bases. The CDR3 is 15 residues long. Germline V CDR1 and CDR2: SGHRS, YFSETQ. V lost 5 bases to trimming and J lost 7 bases, with 18 bases between them. CDR3 bases: TGCGCCAGCAGATCACAGGGAACCTTATCTGAAAAACTGTTTTTT. Translated, it gives CASRSQGTLSEKLFF.

The V and J genes are TRBV6-5 and TRBJ2-3; maybe TRBD2 (5 bases). Per the germline V gene, CDR1 is MNHEY and CDR2 is SVGAGI. The ends were cut back, 2 bases at V and 4 bases at J, with 13 bases in the middle. This CDR3 spans 15 amino acids. In DNA form, the CDR3 reads TGTGCCAGCAGTTACGACGGGATAGAGGCAGATACGCAGTATTTT. It specifies CASSYDGIEADTQYF.

The chain employs TRBV9 and TRBJ2-7, with 7 bases that match TRBD2. J was trimmed by 4 bases and V by 5 bases; bases with no gene match: 6. The CDR3 runs 13 residues. CDR1 and CDR2 from the germline V gene are SGDLS and YYNGEE. The CDR3 here is CASSPMGGYEQYF. In nucleotides, the CDR3 is TGTGCCAGCAGTCCGATGGGGGGGTACGAGCAGTACTTC.

J is TRBJ2-1 and V is TRBV7-9, with unresolved D. V was clipped by 7 bases and J by 2 bases, with 24 bases between them. The CDR3 contains 18 residues. In germline, CDR1 is SEHNR, CDR2 FQNEAQ (reference sequence). CDR3 in amino acids: CASTNPARGLRPYNEQFF. CDR3 DNA: TGTGCCAGCACCAATCCGGCGCGAGGCCTAAGGCCCTACAATGAGCAGTTCTTC. Combining the CDR3 with reference TRBV7-9 and TRBJ2-1 gives the whole variable domain DTGVSQNPRHKITKRGQNVTFRCDPISEHNRLYWYRQTLGQGPEFLTYFQNEAQLEKSRLLSDRFSAERPKGSFSTLEIQRTEQGDSAMYLCASTNPARGLRPYNEQFFGPGTRLTVL.

The V call is TRBV7-2, the J call TRBJ1-1; the D gene is possibly TRBD1 (6 bases). This CDR3 contains 14 residues. V was trimmed by 8 bases and J by 0 bases, leaving 13 bases between them. Germline V lookup: CDR1 SGHTA, CDR2 FQGNSA. CDR3 DNA: TGTGCCAGCTCCCGGACAGTTATGAACACTGAAGCTTTCTTT. Its translation is CASSRTVMNTEAFF.

The chain recombines TRBV7-9 with TRBJ2-2; D unresolved. The V gene's germline CDR1 is SEHNR and CDR2 FQNEAQ (reference sequence). V was clipped by 3 bases and J by 7 bases, with 15 bases between them. The CDR3 length is 15 residues. The CDR3 here is CASSFAPGGRGELFF. As DNA, the CDR3 is TGTGCCAGCAGCTTCGCTCCCGGTGGGCGCGGGGAGCTGTTTTTT.

The chain recombines TRBV5-4 with TRBJ2-7; either TRBD1 or TRBD2 may supply D (5 bases each). CDR1 is SGHNT, CDR2 YYREEE, per germline (reference sequence). The CDR3 runs 15 residues. Trimming removed 7 bases at V and 1 base at J, with 18 bases between. The CDR3 region has the DNA TGTGCCAGCGGGTCTGGGACGGCCGATTCCTACGAGCAGTACTTC. It is translated as CASGSGTADSYEQYF.

A single count supports this clone. The J gene is TRBJ2-5, the V gene TRBV9; 8 bases fit TRBD1. The trim removed 3 bases at V and 4 bases at J, leaving 8 bases unmatched. The germline CDR1 and CDR2 sequences are SGDLS and YYNGEE. The CDR3 loop spans 15 amino acids. CDR3 bases: TGTGCCAGCAGCGCGACGCAGGGGGCTGGAGAGACCCAGTACTTC. Translated, it gives CASSATQGAGETQYF.

The V and J genes are TRBV21-1 and TRBJ2-7; the DNA was not compared with TRBD2, the D call given in the table. TRBV21-1 is designated a pseudogene. The CDR3 runs 13 residues. CDR3 loop: CATITTSSYEQYF. CDR3 nucleotide sequence: TGTGCCACCATCACGACTAGCTCCTACGAGCAGTACTTC.

V usage is TRBV29-1 and J usage is TRBJ2-1; no definite D call. Per the germline V gene, CDR1 is SQVTM and CDR2 is ANQGSEA. The CDR3 consists of 10 residues. Between the trimmed V and J ends, which lost 4 bases and 10 bases, there was a span of 8 bases. The CDR3 coding sequence is TGCAGCGTTGGCCCAGCGGAGCAGTTCTTC. Amino acids: CSVGPAEQFF.

This clone was found once. The CDR3 reads CASSNPTGVDGANVLTF. As DNA, the CDR3 is TGTGCCAGTAGTAACCCTACAGGGGTCGATGGGGCCAACGTCCTGACTTTC. The J gene is TRBJ2-6, the V gene TRBV19, with TRBD1 identical over 7 bases. V trimming: 4 bases; J trimming: 3 bases; junction bases outside the gene matches: 9. This CDR3 contains 17 residues. Germline CDR1 is LNHDA and CDR2 is SQIVND (reference sequence).

This clone was counted a single time. The rearrangement uses TRBV18 and TRBJ1-1; TRBD1 agrees at 7 bases. The CDR3 spans 16 residues. The V segment lost 1 base and the J segment 5 bases; nucleotides outside the gene matches: 10. Germline V gene lookup returns CDR1 KGHSH and CDR2 LQKENI. For the CDR3, the DNA is TGTGCCAGCTCACCACGGGGTGAGGGGGCGGTGACTGAAGCTTTCTTT. This gives the protein CASSPRGEGAVTEAFF.

The chain employs TRBV10-3 and TRBJ1-5; maybe TRBD1 (6 bases). This CDR3 has 13 residues. V lost 5 bases and J 3 bases, leaving 8 bases between the germline ends. Germline V gene sequence: CDR1 ENHRY, CDR2 SYGVKD. The CDR3 DNA is TGTGCCATCAGTTCAGGGGACAATCAGCCCCAGCATTTT. The encoded protein is CAISSGDNQPQHF.

This clone was recorded only once. This rearrangement joins TRBV7-9 to TRBJ2-7; TRBD1 is a possible D gene (6 bases). Deletions cut 3 bases from V and 3 bases from J, with 15 bases between. The CDR3 runs 15 residues. Per germline, CDR1 SEHNR and CDR2 FQNEAQ (reference sequence). The CDR3 loop reads CASSFDRDMIYEQYF. Here the CDR3 DNA reads TGTGCCAGCAGCTTCGACCGGGACATGATCTACGAGCAGTACTTC.

The rearrangement joins TRBV7-2 to TRBJ2-7, with 10 bases fitting TRBD2. The V segment lost 5 bases and the J segment 7 bases; nucleotides outside the gene matches: 11. Looked up from germline, CDR1 is SGHTA and CDR2 is FQGNSA. The CDR3 covers 15 residues. The DNA for the CDR3 is TGTGCCAGCAGCCGCAGCTCAGCGGGAGGGATGGAGCAGTACTTC. Its protein is CASSRSSAGGMEQYF.

J is TRBJ2-7 and V is TRBV5-6, with D unresolved. The germline V gene has CDR1 SGHDT and CDR2 YYEEEE. This CDR3 is 14 amino acids long. The V end was cut by 6 bases, the J end by 0 bases, with 13 bases between. Here the CDR3 DNA reads TGTGCCAGCACCCCAGGCATCAGCTCCTACGAGCAGTACTTC. This codes for CASTPGISSYEQYF. The full variable domain, completed using reference TRBV5-6 and TRBJ2-7, is DAGVTQSPTHLIKTRGQQVTLRCSPKSGHDTVSWYQQALGQGPQFIFQYYEEEERQRGNFPDRFSGHQFPNYSSELNVNALLLGDSALYLCASTPGISSYEQYFGPGTRLTVT.

The chain links TRBV5-4 to TRBJ2-5; 9 bases line up with TRBD2. The CDR3 is 16 residues long. V was pared by 0 bases and J by 2 bases, with 5 bases of the junction left unmatched. The germline V gene encodes CDR1 SGHNT and CDR2 YYREEE (reference sequence). DNA for the CDR3: TGTGCCAGCAGCTTGGGGCTAGCGGGGCTTCAAGAGACCCAGTACTTC. Translating it yields CASSLGLAGLQETQYF.

The chain recombines TRBV28 with TRBJ1-3, with D unresolved. From germline, CDR1 is MDHEN and CDR2 SYDVKM. Between the trimmed V and J ends, which lost 3 bases and 0 bases, there was a span of 9 bases. There are 15 residues in the CDR3. CDR3 sequence reads: CASSLGGASGNTIYF. The CDR3 DNA reads as TGTGCCAGCAGTTTGGGAGGAGCCTCTGGAAACACCATATATTTT.

The chain employs TRBV18 and TRBJ1-1; D is undetermined. Trimming took 2 bases from V and 6 from J, leaving 10 bases between them. Germline V gives CDR1 KGHSH, CDR2 LQKENI. The CDR3 consists of 13 residues. The CDR3 coding sequence is TGTGCCAGCTCACCATTTCGAACACCTGAAGCTTTCTTT. This encodes CASSPFRTPEAFF.

The rearrangement uses TRBV14 and TRBJ2-5, with D hard to call. CDR3 length: 13 amino acids. V was clipped by 1 base and J by 2 bases, with 5 bases between them. Germline V gives CDR1 SGHDN, CDR2 FVKESK. CDR3 bases: TGTGCCAGCAGCCAAGTCCCTCAAGAGACCCAGTACTTC. It encodes CASSQVPQETQYF.

J is TRBJ2-7 and V is TRBV10-3; a weak D match, TRBD1 (6 bases). The CDR3 is 15 amino acids. CDR1 and CDR2 (germline): ENHRY, SYGVKD. Trimming pared 4 bases from V and 0 bases from J, leaving 13 bases between. For the CDR3, the DNA is TGTGCCATCAGTGGGCCCACAGGGAACTCCTACGAGCAGTACTTC. This translates into CAISGPTGNSYEQYF.

The J gene is TRBJ2-7, the V gene TRBV7-9; tentative D call: TRBD2 (6 bases). Germline V gene sequence: CDR1 SEHNR, CDR2 FQNEAQ (reference sequence). The CDR3 loop spans 14 amino acids. The V and J ends lost 6 bases and 6 bases respectively, with 18 bases between them. The CDR3 region is CASRPLTSPGEQYF. DNA for the CDR3: TGTGCCAGCAGGCCCCTGACTAGTCCCGGCGAGCAGTACTTC.

The chain combines TRBV11-2 with TRBJ1-4; 8 bases align to TRBD1. The germline V gene encodes CDR1 SGHAT and CDR2 FQNNGV. The CDR3 spans 16 residues. After removal of 1 base from V and 7 bases from J, the junction contained 8 bases not matched to a gene. The CDR3 spells CASSLGRTGRGEKLFF. Written as DNA, the CDR3 is TGTGCCAGCAGCTTAGGCCGGACAGGGCGAGGTGAAAAACTGTTTTTT.

The genes are TRBV4-3 and TRBJ1-1, with D uncertain. Germline values: CDR1 LGHNA, CDR2 YSLEER. This CDR3 contains 14 residues. V was pared by 4 bases and J by 7 bases, with 16 bases between. The CDR3 region is CASSRSRLESEAFF. The CDR3 region has the DNA TGCGCCAGCAGCCGTTCTAGACTCGAAAGTGAAGCTTTCTTT.

The chain uses TRBV7-9 and TRBJ2-2, with 9 bases that match TRBD1. The V segment lost 5 bases and the J segment 3 bases; nucleotides outside the gene matches: 4. Germline V gives CDR1 SEHNR, CDR2 FQNEAQ (reference sequence). This CDR3 region has 15 residues. The CDR3 loop reads CASSPGQGDTGELFF. The CDR3 DNA is TGTGCCAGCAGCCCGGGACAGGGTGACACCGGGGAGCTGTTTTTT.